Each of the 23 T cell receptor beta chains below was sequenced from the same sample in a study of molecular identifiers for immune sequencing clone quantification listed by TCRdb under 2018. The method behind the library was PCR. The sequencer was a NextSeq 500. The public reads were reanalyzed by TCRdb: fastp trimming at Q25, MiXCR alignment, in-frame beta chains only. When rows share a CDR3 protein, they turn into one entry using the most common DNA and genes. Present in this sample are hundreds of thousands of distinct CDR3 sequences, under 25% of which were seen just once. Around 0.76% of the sample belongs to the ten largest clones. The sample taken for sequencing was naive CD8+ T cells from blood, with Jurkat cell RNA spiked in. The intended sense of this specimen's cell subset or site label: FACS-sorted CD8+CD4-CCR7+CD45RA+ naive T cells. The receptors were sampled from a human donor in good health. Some libraries in this study had Jurkat cell RNA spiked in.

The chain has TRBV7-2 and TRBJ2-3; D call uncertain. The V end lost 3 bases, the J end lost 6 bases, and 19 bases lay between the germline ends. The CDR3 consists of 16 residues. Germline lookup yields CDR1 SGHTA and CDR2 FQGNSA. The CDR3, as DNA: TGTGCCAGCAGCTTGACCCTCCAGCCGCTCCCCGATACGCAGTATTTT. Protein product: CASSLTLQPLPDTQYF.

This clonotype came up many times. V is TRBV30 and J is TRBJ1-1; TRBD1 might be the D (6 bases). The length of the CDR3 is 15 residues. Germline V lookup: CDR1 GTSNPN, CDR2 SVGIG (reference sequence). V was pared by 5 bases and J by 5 bases, with 21 bases between. This CDR3 reads CAWGGPDSGDTEAFF. CDR3 in DNA: TGTGCCTGGGGGGGGCCCGACTCCGGTGATACTGAAGCTTTCTTT.

This clonotype was observed a few times. The rearrangement uses TRBV7-6 and TRBJ1-1, with 11 bases matching TRBD1. The CDR3 has 15 amino acids. CDR1 is SGHVS and CDR2 is FNYEAQ in the germline V gene. The J segment lost 7 bases and the V segment lost 5 bases, leaving 9 bases of the junction unmatched. CDR3 amino acids: CASSPERTGGLEAFF. In DNA form, the CDR3 reads TGTGCCAGCAGCCCTGAACGGACAGGGGGCCTTGAAGCTTTCTTT.

The chain carries TRBV30 and TRBJ2-7; D gene unclear. The V gene's germline CDR1 is GTSNPN and CDR2 SVGIG (reference sequence). CDR3 size: 14 residues. V lost 2 bases and J 2 bases, leaving 13 bases between the germline ends. Here the CDR3 reads CAWSPVLQAYEQYF. The CDR3 DNA follows: TGTGCCTGGAGTCCTGTCTTGCAAGCCTACGAGCAGTACTTC.

The chain joins TRBV30 to TRBJ2-3; D gene uncertain. Germline V gene lookup returns CDR1 GTSNPN and CDR2 SVGIG (reference sequence). The CDR3 is 12 residues long. The V end was cut by 1 base, the J end by 2 bases, with 4 bases between. The CDR3 sequence is CAWSDYTDTQYF. In DNA, the CDR3 is TGTGCCTGGAGTGATTACACAGATACGCAGTATTTT.

This clonotype was seen repeatedly, ten times or more. The chain uses TRBV20-1 and TRBJ2-4; D call uncertain. This CDR3 region has 15 residues. V was trimmed by 5 bases and J by 1 base, leaving 15 bases between them. Germline CDR1 DFQATT, CDR2 SNEGSKA (reference sequence). CDR3 coding DNA: TGCAGTGCTTACCAGTTTGGCGAGGCCAAAAACATTCAGTACTTC. Protein product: CSAYQFGEAKNIQYF.

About this clonotype itself: A much bigger clone sits one base away, suggesting this may be a read error. The V and J genes are TRBV20-1 and TRBJ2-7; D is unresolved. Germline CDR1 is DFQATT and CDR2 is SNEGSKA (reference sequence). CDR3 size: 13 residues. Trimming pared 2 bases from V and 3 bases from J, leaving 11 bases between. This chain's CDR3 is CSARYVFGYEQYF. In DNA form, the CDR3 reads TGCAGTGCTAGATACGTGTTCGGCTACGAGCAGTACTTC.

Concerning this clonotype: A clone one base away is much larger, so this may be a read error. In nucleotides, the CDR3 is TGTGCCAGCAGTTACTCCTCGAGGACGGGAGGGCCGGAGCCCCAGTACTTC. This codes for CASSYSSRTGGPEPQYF. The chain combines TRBV6-2 or TRBV6-3 with TRBJ2-5, with 8 bases identical to TRBD2. The CDR3 covers 17 residues. Unmatched junction bases numbered 15, after V lost 0 bases and J lost 9 bases. Germline V gives CDR1 MNHEY, CDR2 SVGEGT.

This clonotype has a count of ten or more. V usage is TRBV21-1 and J usage is TRBJ2-4. TRBV21-1 is recorded as a pseudogene. This CDR3 has 16 amino acids. The CDR3 DNA reads as TGTGCCAGCAGCAAAGAAGTTCGAGGTCCTAAGAAGATTCAGTACTTC. Its translation is CASSKEVRGPKKIQYF.

This clonotype was found a few times. The chain has TRBV6-4 and TRBJ1-2; D is unresolved. CDR1 is MRHNA, CDR2 SNTAGT, per germline. This CDR3 has 13 amino acids. V lost 3 bases to trimming and J lost 0 bases, with 5 bases between them. The CDR3 reads CASSESTNYGYTF. CDR3 sequence (DNA): TGTGCCAGCAGTGAGTCCACTAACTATGGCTACACCTTC.

In regard to this clonotype: This may be a read error: a much more frequent sequence differs by one nucleotide. The chain uses TRBV6-6 and TRBJ2-7; 7 nucleotides line up with TRBD1. The length of the CDR3 is 14 residues. CDR1 and CDR2 (germline): MNHNY, SVGAGI (reference sequence). The CDR3 sequence: CSSTTTGSSYEQYF. CDR3 bases: TGTTCCAGCACCACGACAGGGTCCTCCTACGAGCAGTACTTT.

This clonotype came up a few times. The genes are TRBV27 and TRBJ2-7; D may be TRBD1 (6 bases). Trimming shortened V by 2 bases and J by 5 bases, and 13 bases separated the two germline ends. CDR3 length: 14 amino acids. The germline V gene has CDR1 MNHEY and CDR2 SMNVEV (reference sequence). The CDR3 loop is CASSLEQGRDEQYF. The CDR3 bases are TGTGCCAGCAGTTTAGAACAGGGCAGGGACGAGCAGTACTTC.

There are a few counts of this clonotype. V is TRBV6-5 and J is TRBJ2-3, with a tentative D call TRBD1 (6 bases). The CDR3 covers 13 residues. Trimming shortened V by 1 base and J by 4 bases, and 6 bases separated the two germline ends. Germline V gene data show CDR1 as MNHEY and CDR2 as SVGAGI. CDR3 DNA sequence: TGTGCCAGCAGTTACTACAGGGCAGATACGCAGTATTTT. Encoded protein: CASSYYRADTQYF.

This clonotype was observed a few times. The V and J genes are TRBV6-2 or TRBV6-3 and TRBJ1-5; 12 bases line up with TRBD1. The CDR3 totals 16 residues. The V segment lost 5 bases and the J segment 6 bases; nucleotides outside the gene matches: 8. Germline loops: CDR1 MNHEY, CDR2 SVGEGT. CDR3 in amino acids: CASSNPWDRGLQPQHF. Written as DNA, the CDR3 is TGTGCCAGCAGTAATCCGTGGGACAGGGGGCTTCAGCCCCAGCATTTT.

V is TRBV12-3 or TRBV12-4 and J is TRBJ2-3; 12 nucleotides match TRBD2. Germline trimming cut 8 bases from V and 3 bases from J; bases unmatched to any gene: 6. This CDR3 region has 15 residues. The chain's CDR3 is CASGLTSGGTDTQYF. As DNA, the CDR3 is TGTGCCAGCGGCCTGACTAGCGGGGGTACAGATACGCAGTATTTT.

Ten or more counts support this clonotype. This CDR3 is CASSLSWPQETQYF. The CDR3 coding sequence is TGTGCCAGCAGCTTAAGCTGGCCACAAGAGACCCAGTACTTC. The rearrangement joins TRBV7-9 to TRBJ2-5, with D uncertain. Germline assignment: CDR1 SEHNR and CDR2 FQNEAQ (reference sequence). The CDR3 covers 14 residues. Trimming cost V 2 bases and J 2 bases, with 9 bases left between them. Full variable domain (rest looked up from reference TRBV7-9 and TRBJ2-5): DTGVSQNPRHKITKRGQNVTFRCDPISEHNRLYWYRQTLGQGPEFLTYFQNEAQLEKSRLLSDRFSAERPKGSFSTLEIQRTEQGDSAMYLCASSLSWPQETQYFGPGTRLLVL.

The sample holds a few counts of this clonotype. The genes are TRBV9 and TRBJ2-7; D uncertain. The CDR3 sequence is 16 residues long. Between the trimmed V and J ends, which lost 4 bases and 1 base, there was a span of 18 bases. Per the germline V gene, CDR1 is SGDLS and CDR2 is YYNGEE. DNA of the CDR3: TGTGCCAGCAGCTCTCGTGGGCTCGTTACATCCTACGAGCAGTACTTC. It encodes CASSSRGLVTSYEQYF.

This clonotype was recorded many times. The rearrangement uses TRBV29-1 and TRBJ1-1; no clear D gene. The CDR3 is 13 amino acids. V lost 3 bases and J lost 5, with 13 bases in between. Germline CDR1 is SQVTM and CDR2 is ANQGSEA. This chain's CDR3 is CSVDWPEGTEAFF. The DNA for the CDR3 is TGCAGCGTTGATTGGCCCGAAGGGACTGAAGCTTTCTTT.

A word on this clonotype: One end of the junction fails to match germline, which may point to a read error. The chain joins TRBV5-3 to TRBJ2-5; D is perhaps TRBD2 (5 bases). TRBV5-3 is labeled an ORF, and its function is uncertain. This CDR3 comprises 14 residues. CDR3 nucleotides: TGTGCCAGCAGCTCAGCGGTGAAACAAGAGACCCAGTACTTC. This codes for CASSSAVKQETQYF.

The chain links TRBV29-1 to TRBJ2-5; 10 bases fit TRBD2. Germline V CDR1 and CDR2: SQVTM, ANQGSEA. J gave up 5 bases and V 0 bases, and 12 bases lay outside the gene matches. The CDR3 spans 17 residues. Written as DNA, the CDR3 is TGCAGCGTTGAAGATAGTTCTAGCGGGAGATTTTATGAGACCCAGTACTTC. It codes for CSVEDSSSGRFYETQYF.

This clonotype was detected ten times or more. The chain is built from TRBV6-2 or TRBV6-3 and TRBJ1-5; tentative D call: TRBD1 (6 bases). The CDR3 is made up of 14 amino acids. Looked up from germline, CDR1 is MNHEY and CDR2 is SVGEGT. V was clipped by 8 bases and J by 3 bases, with 14 bases between them. This CDR3 is CASLKTGPNQPQHF. CDR3 DNA: TGTGCCAGCCTGAAAACAGGGCCCAATCAGCCCCAGCATTTT.

This clonotype was counted at least ten times. The rearrangement uses TRBV2 and TRBJ1-1; D is unresolved. There are 12 residues in the CDR3. The V end lost 8 bases, the J end lost 7 bases, and 14 bases lay between the germline ends. Germline lookup yields CDR1 SNHLY and CDR2 FYNNEI. CDR3 nucleotide sequence: TGTGCCAGCCGGGAGCCGCTCGTTGAAGCTTTCTTT. Its protein is CASREPLVEAFF.

As regards this clonotype: This clone may be a read error of a much larger clone one base away. The V and J genes are TRBV7-9 and TRBJ2-2; D may be TRBD1 or TRBD2 (5 bases each). V lost 7 bases to trimming and J lost 2 bases, with 14 bases between them. Per germline, CDR1 SEHNR and CDR2 FQNEAQ (reference sequence). The CDR3 has 15 amino acids. CDR3 amino acids: CASNPRDLNTGELFF. CDR3 nucleotides: TGTGCCAGCAACCCCCGGGACCTTAACACCGGGGAGCTGTTTTTT. Drawing the rest from reference TRBV7-9 and TRBJ2-2, the complete variable domain is DTGVSQNPRHKITKRGQNVTFRCDPISEHNRLYWYRQTLGQGPEFLTYFQNEAQLEKSRLLSDRFSAERPKGSFSTLEIQRTEQGDSAMYLCASNPRDLNTGELFFGEGSRLTVL.